What follows is one T cell receptor (beta chain) and its context. Its target is unknown. The entry originates in a study of T cells after yellow fever vaccination. General study findings and limits: Post-booster reappearance was seen for most primary-vaccination clones (about 96% CD4, around 91% CD8). The secondary response was weaker but peaked faster, day 5 versus 15. Clonotype sharing between CD4 and CD8 compartments was small.

Conversion of TCR transcripts into cDNA relied on 5'RACE template switching, which added a universal primer site and UMIs. In TCRdb, the 5' RACE reads were re-called with MiXCR into one record per CDR3 protein. The sample lists 100,000 to 150,000 distinct CDR3 sequences; about 7.4% were seen once. V dropped 10 bases and J dropped 5 bases, with 15 bases sitting between them. The germline CDR1 and CDR2 sequences are WSHSY and SAAADI. This CDR3 spans 13 amino acids. The sequencing here drew on CD4+ T cells sorted from PBMCs, taken roughly 10 days after the first yellow fever vaccination. The TCR was taken from a young man who received the YFV17D yellow fever vaccine. The rearrangement joins TRBV10-2 to TRBJ2-4; D might be TRBD1 or TRBD2, each matching 6 bases. The CDR3 spells CATQMGGENIQYF. The CDR3 nucleotides are TGCGCCACCCAGATGGGGGGCGAAAACATTCAGTACTTC.